This passage covers 20 T cell receptor beta chains from one sample sequenced in a study of cytomegalovirus exposure and HLA in healthy donors. The table came from immunoSEQ multiplex PCR; TCRdb's copy has only in-frame clones and leaves some out. This table has about 120,000 clones, 70% to 90% appearing once. The sequencing input was PBMCs. These receptors all come from a man aged 18 to 35 in good health and CMV-seropositive.

The V call is TRBV20-1, the J call TRBJ2-1; tentative D call: TRBD2 (6 bases). Trimming removed 2 bases at V and 15 bases at J, with 14 bases between. Germline lookup yields CDR1 DFQATT and CDR2 SNEGSKA (reference sequence). CDR3 length: 11 amino acids. In nucleotides, the CDR3 is TGCAGTGCTAGACAGGGAGGTGAGGGGTTCTTC. This encodes CSARQGGEGFF.

The chain employs TRBV12-5 and TRBJ1-4, with D maybe TRBD1 (5 bases). The CDR3 covers 14 residues. Germline CDR1 reads LGHNT; CDR2 reads FRNRAP. V was trimmed by 7 bases and J by 3 bases, leaving 12 bases between them. In nucleotides, the CDR3 is TGTGCTAGTGCCCAGGGTGCGGCTAATGAAAAACTGTTTTTT. Protein sequence: CASAQGAANEKLFF.

As for this clone: This may arise from a read error, as a much more abundant clone is one base away. This sample includes further DNA sequences coding for the same CDR3. The genes are TRBV6-1 and TRBJ2-3; 11 nucleotides agree with TRBD2. This CDR3 has 15 residues. Trimming at V came to 2 bases and at J to 4 bases, leaving 2 bases not matched to a gene. In germline, CDR1 is MNHNS, CDR2 SASEGT. The CDR3 DNA sequence: TGTGCCAGCAGTGAATTAGCGGGGGGGCCAGATACGCAGTATTTT. Residues: CASSELAGGPDTQYF.

The chain employs TRBV10-3 and TRBJ2-1, with a possible D match to TRBD2 (6 bases). The ends were cut back, 2 bases at V and 1 base at J, with 9 bases in the middle. Looked up from germline, CDR1 is ENHRY and CDR2 is SYGVKD. The CDR3 sequence is 15 residues long. The CDR3 is CAISEGGRSYNEQFF. CDR3 nucleotides: TGTGCCATCAGTGAGGGGGGGAGGTCCTACAATGAGCAGTTCTTC.

The chain has TRBV27 and TRBJ2-4, with TRBD1 matching over 7 bases. The V gene's germline CDR1 is MNHEY and CDR2 SMNVEV (reference sequence). The CDR3 covers 16 residues. The V segment lost 5 bases and the J segment 1 base; nucleotides outside the gene matches: 8. CDR3 residues: CASSPRDRDAKNIQYF. Here the CDR3 DNA reads TGTGCCAGCAGTCCCCGGGACAGAGACGCCAAAAACATTCAGTACTTC.

V gene TRBV19 combines with J gene TRBJ1-2; D uncertain. The CDR3 contains 14 residues. V dropped 5 bases and J dropped 4 bases, with 14 bases sitting between them. Germline V gives CDR1 LNHDA, CDR2 SQIVND (reference sequence). CDR3 coding DNA: TGTGCCAGTAGTTTACAGAAGACCCTCTATGGCTACACCTTC. Its translation is CASSLQKTLYGYTF. Based on the CDR3 plus reference TRBV19 and TRBJ1-2, the full variable domain is DGGITQSPKYLFRKEGQNVTLSCEQNLNHDAMYWYRQDPGQGLRLIYYSQIVNDFQKGDIAEGYSVSREKKESFPLTVTSAQKNPTAFYLCASSLQKTLYGYTFGSGTRLTVV.

The J gene is TRBJ1-2, the V gene TRBV19; 8 bases agree with TRBD1. The CDR3 has 17 amino acids. Germline CDR1 reads LNHDA; CDR2 reads SQIVND (reference sequence). V gave up 5 bases and J gave up 5 bases; unmatched junction bases: 16. The DNA for the CDR3 is TGTGCCAGTAGTCCACGCGCCGGGACAGGTCCTCATTATGGCTACACCTTC. Its translation: CASSPRAGTGPHYGYTF.

The rearrangement uses TRBV28 and TRBJ1-2; D is possibly TRBD1 (5 bases). V was trimmed by 8 bases and J by 3 bases, leaving 16 bases between them. Germline values: CDR1 MDHEN, CDR2 SYDVKM. This CDR3 region has 14 residues. CDR3 DNA sequence: TGTGCCAGCGTACCCGGTGGGGGGGACTATGGCTACACCTTC. It translates to CASVPGGGDYGYTF.

In nucleotides, the CDR3 is TGCAGCGTTTTAACAGGGCTTACCTACAATGAGCAGTTCTTC. Translating gives CSVLTGLTYNEQFF. The chain is built from TRBV29-1 and TRBJ2-1; tentatively, D is TRBD1 (6 bases). Germline V gene data show CDR1 as SQVTM and CDR2 as ANQGSEA. This CDR3 comprises 14 residues. Trimming cost V 5 bases and J 2 bases, with 13 bases left between them.

This chain uses TRBV10-3 with TRBJ1-6, with TRBD1 identical over 9 bases. Losses at the gene ends were 7 bases for V and 5 bases for J; bases not matched to a gene: 6. CDR3 length: 15 amino acids. Germline V lookup: CDR1 ENHRY, CDR2 SYGVKD. CDR3: CAIKERQGDNSPLHF. The CDR3 DNA follows: TGTGCCATCAAAGAACGACAGGGGGATAATTCACCCCTCCACTTT.

The gene calls are TRBV7-2 and TRBJ2-7; tentative D call: TRBD1 (5 bases). Trimming shortened V by 2 bases and J by 4 bases, and 12 bases separated the two germline ends. This CDR3 is built from 14 residues. Per the germline V gene, CDR1 is SGHTA and CDR2 is FQGNSA. CDR3 in DNA: TGTGCCAGCAGCTTATGGCCAGGGAAGTACGAGCAGTACTTC. Amino acid sequence: CASSLWPGKYEQYF.

This clone was observed a handful of times. The J gene is TRBJ1-2, the V gene TRBV4-1; D not resolved. The germline CDR1 and CDR2 sequences are MGHRA and YSYEKL. This CDR3 has 15 residues. Trimming removed 2 bases at V and 4 bases at J, with 14 bases between. The CDR3 DNA reads as TGCGCCAGCAGCCAATCGCCTACCGGGAGCTATGGCTACACCTTC. Its translation: CASSQSPTGSYGYTF.

CDR3 coding DNA: TGTGCCAGCACATCAACAGGGAACAATGAGCAGTTCTTC. Translating gives CASTSTGNNEQFF. The chain combines TRBV7-9 with TRBJ2-1, with D possibly TRBD1 on 6 matching bases. The V gene's germline CDR1 is SEHNR and CDR2 FQNEAQ (reference sequence). This CDR3 region has 13 residues. Trimming took 7 bases from V and 5 from J, leaving 12 bases between them. The full variable domain, rest sourced from reference TRBV7-9 and TRBJ2-1, is DTGVSQNPRHKITKRGQNVTFRCDPISEHNRLYWYRQTLGQGPEFLTYFQNEAQLEKSRLLSDRFSAERPKGSFSTLEIQRTEQGDSAMYLCASTSTGNNEQFFGPGTRLTVL.

The chain uses TRBV7-9 and TRBJ1-1; D ambiguous. Germline V gives CDR1 SEHNR, CDR2 FQNEAQ (reference sequence). The CDR3 is made up of 17 amino acids. Trimming removed 2 bases from V and 1 base from J, with 17 bases in between. CDR3 sequence reads: CASSLFPIAERNTEAFF. CDR3 coding DNA: TGTGCCAGCAGCTTATTCCCCATAGCAGAGAGGAACACTGAAGCTTTCTTT.

The genes are TRBV18 and TRBJ2-7; 11 bases align to TRBD2. With V trimmed by 3 bases and J by 5 bases, 0 bases remained unmatched. This CDR3 spans 13 amino acids. Germline CDR1 reads KGHSH; CDR2 reads LQKENI. CDR3 amino acids: CASSPGLADEQYF. The DNA for the CDR3 is TGTGCCAGCTCACCGGGACTAGCGGACGAGCAGTACTTC.

The CDR3 spells CSVGPTDTQYF. The CDR3 DNA reads as TGCAGCGTTGGGCCCACAGATACGCAGTATTTT. The chain joins TRBV29-1 to TRBJ2-3; D ambiguous. V was cut by 4 bases and J by 2 bases, with 4 bases left in between. Germline V CDR1 and CDR2: SQVTM, ANQGSEA. The CDR3 contains 11 residues.

This chain links TRBV6-4 with TRBJ2-2; D not resolved. CDR3 size: 13 residues. The V end lost 6 bases, the J end lost 7 bases, and 12 bases lay between the germline ends. CDR1 MRHNA and CDR2 SNTAGT come from the germline V gene. The CDR3 sequence: CASSGYPGGELFF. The CDR3 coding sequence is TGTGCCAGCAGCGGGTATCCTGGCGGGGAGCTGTTTTTT.

This clone was seen only a few times. The V call is TRBV9, the J call TRBJ2-2; the match to TRBD2 covers 8 bases. This CDR3 spans 17 amino acids. CDR1 SGDLS and CDR2 YYNGEE come from the germline V gene. Trimming cost V 7 bases and J 4 bases; bases outside gene matches: 15. CDR3 protein: CASLLRKRRGATGELFF. The CDR3 DNA reads as TGTGCCAGCCTCTTAAGGAAGCGGCGGGGGGCCACCGGGGAGCTGTTTTTT.

The chain couples TRBV2 to TRBJ1-2, with D possibly being TRBD1 (5 bases). The germline CDR1 and CDR2 sequences are SNHLY and FYNNEI. The CDR3 length is 11 residues. With 11 bases removed from V and 8 bases from J, the gap between germline ends came to 15 bases. The CDR3: CAGGTSRGYTF. The DNA for the CDR3 is TGTGCCGGAGGGACTTCGAGGGGCTACACCTTC.

The chain couples TRBV6-6 to TRBJ2-3; 8 nucleotides match TRBD2. The CDR3 covers 14 residues. V shed 6 bases and J 5 bases; nucleotides not matched to a gene: 7. The germline CDR1 and CDR2 sequences are MNHNY and SVGAGI (reference sequence). This CDR3 reads CASSSGTSLDTQYF. CDR3 in DNA: TGTGCCAGCAGCTCCGGGACTAGTTTAGATACGCAGTATTTT.